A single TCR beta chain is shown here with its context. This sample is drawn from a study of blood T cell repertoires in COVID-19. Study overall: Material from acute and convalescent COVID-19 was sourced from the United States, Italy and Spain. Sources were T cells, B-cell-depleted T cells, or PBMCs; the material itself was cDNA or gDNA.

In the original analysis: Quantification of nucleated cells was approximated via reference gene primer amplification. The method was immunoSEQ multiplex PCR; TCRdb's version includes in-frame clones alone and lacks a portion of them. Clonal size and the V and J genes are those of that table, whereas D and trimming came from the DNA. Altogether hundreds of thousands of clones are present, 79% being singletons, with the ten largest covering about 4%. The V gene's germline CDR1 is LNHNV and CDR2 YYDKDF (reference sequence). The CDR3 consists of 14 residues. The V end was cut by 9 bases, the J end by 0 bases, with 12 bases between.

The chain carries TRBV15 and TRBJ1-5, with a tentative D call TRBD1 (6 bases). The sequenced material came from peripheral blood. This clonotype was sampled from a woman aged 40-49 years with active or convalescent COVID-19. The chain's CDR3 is CATTQGYSNQPQHF. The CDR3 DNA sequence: TGTGCCACAACCCAGGGGTATAGCAATCAGCCCCAGCATTTT.